This entry lists 27 T cell receptor beta chains sequenced from one sample in a study of CD8 T cells in Susac syndrome. RNA, at about 0.45 to 1 ug, was reverse transcribed with random hexamers. TCRdb independently ran MiXCR on the immunoSEQ multiplex PCR reads; one entry per CDR3 protein. The table has tens of thousands of distinct CDR3 sequences, approximately 96% seen once; the top ten hold around 0.41%. Specimen: CD8+ T cells from PBMCs. Source of these receptors: a human donor with Susac syndrome.

This chain links TRBV20-1 with TRBJ2-1; no clear D. Trimming removed 0 bases at V and 3 bases at J, with 9 bases between. In germline, CDR1 is DFQATT, CDR2 SNEGSKA (reference sequence). This CDR3 spans 14 amino acids. In DNA form, the CDR3 reads TGCAGTGCTAGAGACTATAGGGACTACAATGAGCAGTTCTTC. Its translation is CSARDYRDYNEQFF.

The rearrangement links TRBV12-3 or TRBV12-4 to TRBJ1-5; D uncertain. V dropped 8 bases and J dropped 2 bases, with 10 bases sitting between them. The CDR3 spans 13 residues. CDR3 nucleotides: TGTGCCAGCGGAACAGCCGGCAATCAGCCCCAGCATTTT. Translating gives CASGTAGNQPQHF.

The chain carries TRBV13 and TRBJ2-1; D is unresolved. The CDR3 consists of 12 residues. The germline gives CDR1 PRHDT, CDR2 FYEKMQ (reference sequence). Trimming cost V 1 base and J 7 bases, with 5 bases left between them. The CDR3 protein is CASSLDRNEQFF. The CDR3 nucleotides read TGTGCCAGCAGCTTAGATCGGAATGAGCAGTTCTTC.

The chain combines TRBV6-2 or TRBV6-3 with TRBJ2-7, with a tentative D call TRBD1 (5 bases). The CDR3 covers 15 residues. Germline V gives CDR1 MNHEY, CDR2 SVGEGT. Between the trimmed V and J ends, which lost 6 bases and 2 bases, there was a span of 17 bases. The CDR3: CASSSRTTPPYEQYV. The CDR3 region has the DNA TGTGCCAGCAGCTCCCGGACAACTCCCCCCTACGAGCAGTACGTC.

The sample holds a few counts of this clonotype. The V call is TRBV6-5, the J call TRBJ1-1; D remains unclear. Germline-derived CDR1 and CDR2 are MNHEY and SVGAGI. V was shortened by 2 bases and J by 2 bases, with 6 bases between the two germline ends. The CDR3 is made up of 13 amino acids. Here the CDR3 reads CASSYGGNTEAFF. In nucleotides, the CDR3 is TGTGCCAGCAGTTACGGCGGTAACACTGAAGCTTTCTTT.

Regarding this clonotype: One junction end disagrees with the germline gene, perhaps due to a read error. The chain links TRBV28 to TRBJ2-4; 14 nucleotides line up with TRBD2. Germline V CDR1 and CDR2: MDHEN, SYDVKM. CDR3 size: 13 residues. The chain's CDR3 is CASSSTSGGALDF. CDR3 in DNA: TGTGCCAGCAGCTCGACTAGCGGGGGGGCCTTGGACTTC.

This chain uses TRBV5-4 with TRBJ1-5; the D gene is possibly TRBD1 (5 bases). The CDR3 has 14 amino acids. The V gene lost 1 base and the J gene lost 6 bases, with 11 bases spanning the gap. Germline V gene data show CDR1 as SGHNT and CDR2 as YYREEE (reference sequence). In DNA form, the CDR3 reads TGTGCCAGCAGCTTGTACGGGGCTGGTCAGCCCCAGCATTTT. Translating gives CASSLYGAGQPQHF.

This chain connects TRBV6-4 to TRBJ2-3, with TRBD1 identical over 12 bases. Trimming removed 4 bases from V and 4 bases from J; junction bases left unmatched: 3. From germline, CDR1 is MRHNA and CDR2 SNTAGT. The length of the CDR3 is 15 residues. The DNA for the CDR3 is TGTGCCAGCAGTGCCGGGACAGGGGGCGCAGATACGCAGTATTTT. Protein sequence: CASSAGTGGADTQYF.

The rearrangement uses TRBV9 and TRBJ1-1, with TRBD1 as a possible D gene (5 bases). Per the germline V gene, CDR1 is SGDLS and CDR2 is YYNGEE. Trimming removed 4 bases from V and 4 bases from J, with 14 bases in between. The CDR3 loop spans 14 amino acids. In DNA form, the CDR3 reads TGTGCCAGCAGCCCCGGGGGGGTCGGCACTGAAGCTTTCTTT. Residues: CASSPGGVGTEAFF.

The V gene is TRBV7-9, the J gene TRBJ2-5; no firm D call. Deletions cut 3 bases from V and 5 bases from J, with 16 bases between. Germline lookup yields CDR1 SEHNR and CDR2 FQNEAQ (reference sequence). The CDR3 is 15 amino acids. Here the CDR3 DNA reads TGTGCCAGCAGCTTTAGGATCCACAACGGGGAGACCCAGTACTTC. Protein sequence: CASSFRIHNGETQYF.

This chain links TRBV9 with TRBJ1-4; 7 bases fit TRBD1. CDR3 size: 14 residues. Germline CDR1 and CDR2: SGDLS and YYNGEE. The junction had 3 bases not matched to a gene; V was cut back by 3 bases and J by 4 bases. The CDR3 region is CASSAGTVNEKLFF. In DNA, the CDR3 is TGTGCCAGCAGCGCGGGGACAGTTAATGAAAAACTGTTTTTT. Looking up the rest from reference TRBV9 and TRBJ1-4 gives the full variable domain: DSGVTQTPKHLITATGQRVTLRCSPRSGDLSVYWYQQSLDQGLQFLIQYYNGEERAKGNILERFSAQQFPDLHSELNLSSLELGDSALYFCASSAGTVNEKLFFGSGTQLSVL.

V usage is TRBV14 and J usage is TRBJ2-1; a possible D gene is TRBD2 (5 bases). Trimming cost V 5 bases and J 8 bases, with 19 bases left between them. Germline lookup yields CDR1 SGHDN and CDR2 FVKESK. The CDR3 spans 15 residues. The CDR3 bases are TGTGCCAGCAGCTCTCGGGCCCTGGACTGGGATGAGCAGTTCTTC. Its protein product is CASSSRALDWDEQFF.

The J gene is TRBJ2-7, the V gene TRBV20-1, with a weak D call TRBD1 (6 bases). CDR3 length: 12 residues. Looked up from germline, CDR1 is DFQATT and CDR2 is SNEGSKA (reference sequence). CDR3 bases: TGCAGGGCCACAGGGAGCTCCTACGAGCAGTACTTC. Its protein is CRATGSSYEQYF.

The CDR3 DNA reads TGTGCCAGCAGCGTCGAACCGGGACAGACCTACGAGCAGTACTTC. Protein: CASSVEPGQTYEQYF. The V and J genes are TRBV9 and TRBJ2-7; 7 bases align to TRBD1. Germline V CDR1 and CDR2: SGDLS, YYNGEE. CDR3 length: 15 residues. The V gene end was trimmed by 2 bases and the J gene end by 2 bases; junction bases not matched to a gene: 7.

This clonotype was seen only once. The genes are TRBV4-1 and TRBJ1-1, with D perhaps TRBD1 (5 bases). CDR1 and CDR2 (germline): MGHRA, YSYEKL. The CDR3 consists of 16 residues. V was cut by 4 bases and J by 4 bases, with 19 bases left in between. The CDR3 nucleotides are TGCGCCAGCAGCCTTCACCCGCAGGGATGGGGCACTGAAGCTTTCTTT. It encodes CASSLHPQGWGTEAFF.

The rearrangement links TRBV29-1 to TRBJ2-7; 9 positions match TRBD1. After removal of 0 bases from V and 5 bases from J, the junction contained 11 bases not matched to a gene. The CDR3 is 16 residues long. Germline V gene data show CDR1 as SQVTM and CDR2 as ANQGSEA. CDR3 sequence: CSVEDNEGTGFHEQYF. The CDR3 DNA is TGCAGCGTTGAAGATAATGAGGGGACAGGGTTCCACGAGCAGTACTTC.

The gene calls are TRBV5-4 and TRBJ2-3; 13 bases are a match to TRBD2. Germline CDR1 is SGHNT and CDR2 is YYREEE (reference sequence). The length of the CDR3 is 16 residues. V dropped 5 bases and J dropped 1; count of bases not matched to a gene: 4. The CDR3 DNA reads as TGTGCCAGCAGTGCCGGGACTAGCGGGGGCACAGATACGCAGTATTTT. It codes for CASSAGTSGGTDTQYF.

V is TRBV20-1 and J is TRBJ2-1, with 8 positions matching TRBD2. Germline V gene lookup returns CDR1 DFQATT and CDR2 SNEGSKA (reference sequence). This CDR3 is 13 amino acids long. The trim removed 2 bases at V and 8 bases at J, leaving 5 bases unmatched. As DNA, the CDR3 is TGCAGTGCTAGACCACTAGCGGCCCATGAGCAGTTCTTC. Residues: CSARPLAAHEQFF.

The rearrangement uses TRBV4-2 and TRBJ2-4; D not resolved. Trimming shortened V by 0 bases and J by 0 bases, and 9 bases separated the two germline ends. From germline, CDR1 is LGHNA and CDR2 YNFKEQ. The CDR3 is 16 residues long. Here the CDR3 reads CASSQDPGRAKNIQYF. The CDR3 bases are TGTGCCAGCAGCCAAGATCCCGGCAGAGCCAAAAACATTCAGTACTTC.

The gene calls are TRBV2 and TRBJ1-4, with a possible D match to TRBD1 (5 bases). This CDR3 has 14 amino acids. Trimming took 7 bases from V and 8 from J, leaving 17 bases between them. CDR1 and CDR2 (germline): SNHLY, FYNNEI. The CDR3 loop is CASTRTGGEEKLFF. The CDR3 bases are TGTGCCAGCACTCGAACGGGGGGTGAAGAAAAACTGTTTTTT.

The J gene is TRBJ1-2, the V gene TRBV4-3; maybe TRBD1 (5 bases). The germline V gene encodes CDR1 LGHNA and CDR2 YSLEER. The CDR3 has 15 amino acids. V shed 0 bases and J shed 1 base, with 9 bases lying between them. The CDR3 region is CASSQDPGRNYGYTF. CDR3 nucleotide sequence: TGCGCCAGCAGCCAAGATCCAGGGCGTAACTATGGCTACACCTTC.

Worth noting for this clonotype: A much larger clone is a single base away; this may be a read error. The chain carries TRBV2 and TRBJ2-1, with D unclear. The V gene lost 7 bases and the J gene lost 2 bases, with 3 bases spanning the gap. Per germline, CDR1 SNHLY and CDR2 FYNNEI. This CDR3 is built from 11 residues. CDR3 loop: CASMTYNEQFF. CDR3 nucleotides: TGTGCCAGCATGACCTACAATGAGCAGTTCTTC.

The V gene is TRBV7-2, the J gene TRBJ2-5, with D possibly TRBD1 on 5 matching bases. Germline CDR1 SGHTA, CDR2 FQGNSA. This CDR3 spans 13 amino acids. The V gene lost 5 bases and the J gene lost 5 bases, with 12 bases spanning the gap. CDR3 sequence: CASSRWGLETQYF. The CDR3 nucleotides are TGTGCCAGCAGCCGTTGGGGCTTGGAGACCCAGTACTTC.

The genes are TRBV30 and TRBJ2-1; the D gene is possibly TRBD1 (5 bases). This CDR3 has 15 residues. Trimming removed 3 bases from V and 0 bases from J, with 12 bases in between. Germline-derived CDR1 and CDR2 are GTSNPN and SVGIG (reference sequence). CDR3 in DNA: TGTGCCTGGAGAGGTTGGGGCACCTCCTACAATGAGCAGTTCTTC. As protein: CAWRGWGTSYNEQFF. Variable domain in full (rest from reference TRBV30 and TRBJ2-1): SQTIHQWPATLVQPVGSPLSLECTVEGTSNPNLYWYRQAAGRGLQLLFYSVGIGQISSEVPQNLSASRPQDRQFILSSKKLLLSDSGFYLCAWRGWGTSYNEQFFGPGTRLTVL.

The V call is TRBV29-1, the J call TRBJ2-1; TRBD1 might be the D (5 bases). V dropped 7 bases and J dropped 8 bases, with 12 bases sitting between them. Germline CDR1 reads SQVTM; CDR2 reads ANQGSEA. The CDR3 contains 11 residues. CDR3 sequence (DNA): TGCAGCGATTCCTCCAGGGATGAGCAGTTCTTC. This codes for CSDSSRDEQFF.

This sequence joins TRBV20-1 and TRBJ1-6, with unresolved D. V was shortened by 0 bases and J by 6 bases, with 12 bases between the two germline ends. The germline gives CDR1 DFQATT, CDR2 SNEGSKA (reference sequence). This CDR3 has 15 residues. In DNA, the CDR3 is TGCAGTGCTAGAGAGGTGACGCTCTCTAATTCACCCCTCCACTTT. Amino acid sequence: CSAREVTLSNSPLHF.

This chain joins TRBV27 and TRBJ1-1, with D tentatively TRBD1 (5 bases). V was trimmed by 2 bases and J by 1 base, leaving 11 bases between them. Germline lookup yields CDR1 MNHEY and CDR2 SMNVEV (reference sequence). This CDR3 is built from 15 residues. CDR3 sequence reads: CASSLSIGTNTEAFF. The CDR3 bases are TGTGCCAGCAGTTTAAGTATCGGGACGAACACTGAAGCTTTCTTT.